This passage covers 25 T cell receptor beta chains from one sample sequenced in a study of blood T cell repertoires in COVID-19 (dated by TCRdb to about 2020). Libraries were constructed by the immunoSEQ multiplex PCR assay. TCRdb obtained this table from immuneACCESS and retained in-frame rearrangements with V and J assigned. These tables miss some clones; where compared with another copy, unresolved V genes account for less than half of the shortfall, and the remainder is unexplained. The sample yields approximately 170,000 clones; about 74% were counted once. 3% of the sample goes to the ten largest clones. Material: peripheral blood. All receptors derive from an elderly woman with acute or convalescent COVID-19.

The rearrangement joins TRBV30 to TRBJ1-6; D not certain. The CDR3 runs 14 residues. Trimming removed 0 bases from V and 3 bases from J, with 6 bases in between. Germline V CDR1 and CDR2: GTSNPN, SVGIG (reference sequence). The CDR3 DNA reads TGTGCCTGGAGTGTATCTAACTATAATTCACCCCTCCACTTT. Amino acid sequence: CAWSVSNYNSPLHF.

This rearrangement joins TRBV3-1 (or the pseudogene TRBV3-2) to TRBJ1-1, with unresolved D. CDR1 and CDR2 (germline): LGHDT, YNNKEL (reference sequence). This CDR3 is 16 amino acids long. Deletions cut 6 bases from V and 4 bases from J, with 21 bases between. The CDR3 sequence is CASRPSRGSLFTEAFF. The CDR3 nucleotides read TGTGCCAGCAGGCCCTCTAGAGGGTCACTGTTCACTGAAGCTTTCTTT.

The rearrangement links TRBV6-4 to TRBJ1-1, with D possibly being TRBD1 (6 bases). CDR1 is MRHNA, CDR2 SNTAGT, per germline. V gave up 6 bases and J gave up 0 bases, with 14 bases separating them. CDR3 length equals 15 residues. The CDR3 DNA follows: TGTGCCAGCAGATACACTGACAGGATGAACACTGAAGCTTTCTTT. Translated: CASRYTDRMNTEAFF.

This chain links TRBV28 with TRBJ1-2, with TRBD1 as a possible D gene (6 bases). CDR1 is MDHEN and CDR2 is SYDVKM in the germline V gene. CDR3 size: 14 residues. The V gene lost 1 base and the J gene lost 8 bases, with 14 bases spanning the gap. CDR3 in amino acids: CASSLYPTGRGYTF. CDR3 bases: TGTGCCAGCAGTTTATACCCAACAGGGAGAGGCTACACCTTC.

The CDR3 spells CASSYGLAGGQADTQYF. The CDR3 region has the DNA TGTGCCAGCAGTTACGGACTAGCGGGAGGGCAGGCAGATACGCAGTATTTT. The rearrangement uses TRBV6-2 or TRBV6-3 and TRBJ2-3, with 15 bases identical to TRBD2. The germline gives CDR1 MNHEY, CDR2 SVGEGT. This CDR3 spans 17 amino acids. Losses at the gene ends were 2 bases for V and 4 bases for J; bases not matched to a gene: 4.

This clone was detected only a few times. This chain connects TRBV19 to TRBJ2-7; 10 nucleotides match TRBD2. Germline V CDR1 and CDR2: LNHDA, SQIVND (reference sequence). CDR3 size: 16 residues. Trimming removed 1 base from V and 3 bases from J; junction bases left unmatched: 6. CDR3 sequence reads: CASSIVKAGGYYEQYF. Written as DNA, the CDR3 is TGTGCCAGTAGTATAGTAAAAGCGGGAGGGTACTACGAGCAGTACTTC. Filled out from reference TRBV19 and TRBJ2-7, the complete variable domain reads DGGITQSPKYLFRKEGQNVTLSCEQNLNHDAMYWYRQDPGQGLRLIYYSQIVNDFQKGDIAEGYSVSREKKESFPLTVTSAQKNPTAFYLCASSIVKAGGYYEQYFGPGTRLTVT.

V and J are TRBV12-5 and TRBJ2-3; 7 bases align to TRBD1. The CDR3 runs 14 residues. The junction had 8 bases not matched to a gene; V was cut back by 6 bases and J by 5 bases. Germline CDR1 and CDR2: LGHNT and FRNRAP. CDR3 nucleotides: TGTGCTAGTGGGCCGGGACAGATGGAAGATACGCAGTATTTT. This translates into CASGPGQMEDTQYF.

The chain recombines TRBV28 with TRBJ1-1; tentatively, D is TRBD1 (5 bases). V was cut by 5 bases and J by 0 bases, with 13 bases left in between. The germline gives CDR1 MDHEN, CDR2 SYDVKM. This CDR3 contains 15 residues. CDR3 loop: CASSQPETVNTEAFF. DNA of the CDR3: TGTGCCAGCAGTCAGCCGGAGACAGTGAACACTGAAGCTTTCTTT.

This clone was found a few times. The genes are TRBV28 and TRBJ1-1; D not certain. The V end was cut by 7 bases, the J end by 0 bases, with 9 bases between. Germline lookup yields CDR1 MDHEN and CDR2 SYDVKM. This CDR3 has 13 amino acids. The CDR3 nucleotides are TGTGCCAGCATGGGCAGCTTGAACACTGAAGCTTTCTTT. Protein: CASMGSLNTEAFF. The full variable domain, with the rest looked up from reference TRBV28 and TRBJ1-1, is DVKVTQSSRYLVKRTGEKVFLECVQDMDHENMFWYRQDPGLGLRLIYFSYDVKMKEKGDIPEGYSVSREKKERFSLILESASTNQTSMYLCASMGSLNTEAFFGQGTRLTVV.

The gene calls are TRBV5-6 and TRBJ2-7, with 8 bases matching TRBD2. V lost 2 bases, J lost 2 bases, and 6 bases stayed unmatched. From germline, CDR1 is SGHDT and CDR2 YYEEEE. This CDR3 is 15 amino acids long. The CDR3 reads CASSFFGTSAYEQYF. DNA of the CDR3: TGTGCCAGCAGCTTTTTCGGGACTAGTGCCTACGAGCAGTACTTC.

CDR3 region: CASSLGGQGINEQFF. In DNA, the CDR3 is TGTGCCAGCAGCTTAGGGGGACAGGGAATCAATGAGCAGTTCTTC. The chain recombines TRBV7-3 with TRBJ2-1, with TRBD1 identical over 9 bases. The CDR3 runs 15 residues. V lost 2 bases, J lost 6 bases, and 5 bases stayed unmatched. Germline CDR1 and CDR2: SGHTA and FQGTGA. The full variable domain, in which reference TRBV7-3 and TRBJ2-1 provide the parts outside the CDR3, is GAGVSQTPSNKVTEKGKYVELRCDPISGHTALYWYRQSLGQGPEFLIYFQGTGAADDSGLPNDRFFAVRPEGSVSTLKIQRTERGDSAVYLCASSLGGQGINEQFFGPGTRLTVL.

As regards this clone: A read error may account for a junction end that differs from germline. The chain links TRBV9 to TRBJ2-5, with 8 bases matching TRBD2. Germline lookup yields CDR1 SGDLS and CDR2 YYNGEE. This CDR3 contains 16 residues. CDR3 coding DNA: TGTGCCAGCAGCGCACCGGGACTAGGAACTCAAGGGACCCAGTACTTC. Translation: CASSAPGLGTQGTQYF.

The J gene is TRBJ2-5, the V gene TRBV6-6; 11 bases match TRBD2. V was pared by 6 bases and J by 5 bases, with 8 bases of the junction left unmatched. This CDR3 spans 15 amino acids. Per the germline V gene, CDR1 is MNHNY and CDR2 is SVGAGI (reference sequence). The CDR3: CASRSDSGRGETQYF. In nucleotides, the CDR3 is TGTGCCAGCAGGAGCGATAGCGGGAGGGGGGAGACCCAGTACTTC.

This chain uses TRBV14 with TRBJ1-1; D is unclear. This CDR3 has 14 residues. Germline CDR1 reads SGHDN; CDR2 reads FVKESK. The V end was cut by 1 base, the J end by 5 bases, with 11 bases between. The CDR3 DNA follows: TGTGCCAGCAGCCAAGGCGGAGTGGTTACTGAAGCTTTCTTT. Translation gives CASSQGGVVTEAFF.

This clone came up a few times. This chain connects TRBV24-1 to TRBJ2-5; TRBD2 aligns across 13 bases. The junction had 5 bases not matched to a gene; V was cut back by 3 bases and J by 5 bases. Per the germline V gene, CDR1 is KGHDR and CDR2 is SFDVKD. The CDR3 runs 16 residues. CDR3 region: CATSDTSGRAGETQYF. CDR3 nucleotide sequence: TGTGCCACCAGTGATACTAGCGGGAGGGCCGGTGAGACCCAGTACTTC.

This clone came up a few times. J is TRBJ2-7 and V is TRBV19, with 8 bases fitting TRBD1. The CDR3 is 13 amino acids. V dropped 9 bases and J dropped 7; count of bases not matched to a gene: 11. CDR1 is LNHDA, CDR2 SQIVND, per germline (reference sequence). The DNA of the CDR3 is TGTGCCAGCAAGGACAGGGCATCAAGGGAGCAGTACTTC. Protein sequence: CASKDRASREQYF.

This clone was recorded a few times. Other DNA sequences in the sample encode the same CDR3. This chain connects TRBV3-1 (or the pseudogene TRBV3-2) to TRBJ2-7; possibly TRBD2 for D (6 bases). CDR1 is LGHDT and CDR2 is YNNKEL in the germline V gene (reference sequence). The CDR3 is 14 amino acids. V dropped 0 bases and J dropped 4 bases, with 10 bases sitting between them. The CDR3 nucleotides are TGTGCCAGCAGCCAAGATGGAGGGGAGTACGAGCAGTACTTC. Its translation: CASSQDGGEYEQYF.

The chain is built from TRBV27 and TRBJ1-4; a possible D gene is TRBD1 (6 bases). This CDR3 has 17 amino acids. Deletions cut 5 bases from V and 3 bases from J, with 19 bases between. Germline lookup yields CDR1 MNHEY and CDR2 SMNVEV (reference sequence). The CDR3 coding sequence is TGTGCCAGCAGTATCCGACCCGAAACAGGGCCTAATGAAAAACTGTTTTTT. Encoded protein: CASSIRPETGPNEKLFF.

The chain links TRBV3-1 (or the pseudogene TRBV3-2) to TRBJ2-3; 7 positions agree with TRBD2. CDR1 is LGHDT, CDR2 YNNKEL, per germline (reference sequence). Trimming at V came to 1 base and at J to 1 base, leaving 8 bases not matched to a gene. The CDR3 is 17 residues long. The CDR3 loop reads CASSQGRASGGTDTQYF. In nucleotides, the CDR3 is TGTGCCAGCAGCCAAGGCAGGGCTAGCGGTGGCACAGATACGCAGTATTTT.

This rearrangement joins TRBV3-1 (or the pseudogene TRBV3-2) to TRBJ1-1, with a tentative D call TRBD1 (5 bases). The CDR3 spans 12 residues. Germline assignment: CDR1 LGHDT and CDR2 YNNKEL (reference sequence). V was trimmed by 4 bases and J by 8 bases, leaving 11 bases between them. DNA for the CDR3: TGTGCCAGCAGCCTCCAAGACAGAGAAGCTTTCTTT. It yields the protein CASSLQDREAFF.

This clone was found once. V is TRBV29-1 and J is TRBJ2-2; 9 bases match TRBD2. The CDR3 runs 19 residues. V was pared by 2 bases and J by 7 bases, with 20 bases of the junction left unmatched. Germline assignment: CDR1 SQVTM and CDR2 ANQGSEA. The CDR3 DNA reads TGCAGCGTTGAACGATTCGGGATAGCGGGAGTAGTTTATGGCGGGGAGCTGTTTTTT. It specifies CSVERFGIAGVVYGGELFF.

The chain links TRBV6-5 to TRBJ2-1, with D uncertain. Trimming removed 2 bases at V and 4 bases at J, with 3 bases between. Looked up from germline, CDR1 is MNHEY and CDR2 is SVGAGI. There are 12 residues in the CDR3. DNA of the CDR3: TGTGCCAGCAGTTACCTGTACAATGAGCAGTTCTTC. This encodes CASSYLYNEQFF.

The chain has TRBV11-3 and TRBJ2-1, with TRBD2 matching over 13 bases. Unmatched junction bases numbered 8, after V lost 3 bases and J lost 9 bases. The germline CDR1 and CDR2 sequences are SGHNT and YENEEA. CDR3 length equals 16 residues. The CDR3 region is CASSFPGTSGTREQFF. CDR3 bases: TGTGCCAGCAGCTTCCCCGGGACTAGCGGGACCCGTGAGCAGTTCTTC.

This clone has a single count. This sequence joins TRBV4-3 and TRBJ1-1; 7 bases are shared with TRBD1. CDR1 and CDR2 (germline): LGHNA, YSLEER. This CDR3 region has 13 residues. V was pared by 0 bases and J by 7 bases, with 2 bases of the junction left unmatched. CDR3 sequence reads: CASSQDRGVEAFF. For the CDR3, the DNA is TGCGCCAGCAGCCAAGACAGGGGGGTTGAAGCTTTCTTT.

The chain couples TRBV2 to TRBJ2-1, with 7 positions matching TRBD2. This CDR3 is built from 14 residues. Germline lookup yields CDR1 SNHLY and CDR2 FYNNEI. The trim removed 8 bases at V and 0 bases at J, leaving 4 bases unmatched. The DNA for the CDR3 is TGTGCCAGCGCCAGCGGGGCCTCCTACAATGAGCAGTTCTTC. It codes for CASASGASYNEQFF.